Presented here are 3 T cell receptor beta chains from one specimen sequenced in a study of T cell clones after liver transplantation. Measured with immunoSEQ multiplex PCR; TCRdb has only the in-frame clones, and not every one. The data show 9,500 to 10,000 clones, 55% to 85% seen once. The material was CD8+ T cells from blood, obtained at the 15-month timepoint. Receptors originate from a human patient who received a liver transplant. Some T cells may be provided by the graft donor.

This clone has more than one count but fewer than ten. The chain links TRBV4-2 to TRBJ2-4; TRBD1 is a possible D gene (6 bases). V was shortened by 1 base and J by 9 bases, with 19 bases between the two germline ends. Germline V lookup: CDR1 LGHNA, CDR2 YNFKEQ. CDR3 length equals 16 residues. The CDR3 sequence is CASSQGQTGPGSIQYF. Here the CDR3 DNA reads TGTGCCAGCAGCCAAGGTCAGACAGGCCCGGGGAGCATTCAGTACTTC.

This clone was counted once. This rearrangement joins TRBV2 to TRBJ2-7; 8 bases are a match to TRBD1. V lost 6 bases to trimming and J lost 2 bases; unmatched junction nucleotides: 6. CDR3 length: 14 amino acids. The germline V gene has CDR1 SNHLY and CDR2 FYNNEI. CDR3 DNA: TGTGCCAGCAGCAGGAGGACAGGGACCTACGAGCAGTACTTC. This gives the protein CASSRRTGTYEQYF. Full variable domain (missing parts from reference TRBV2 and TRBJ2-7): EPEVTQTPSHQVTQMGQEVILRCVPISNHLYFYWYRQILGQKVEFLVSFYNNEISEKSEIFDDQFSVERPDGSNFTLKIRSTKLEDSAMYFCASSRRTGTYEQYFGPGTRLTVT.

V is TRBV4-1 and J is TRBJ2-2; D remains ambiguous. V was shortened by 0 bases and J by 4 bases, with 3 bases between the two germline ends. Per the germline V gene, CDR1 is MGHRA and CDR2 is YSYEKL. The CDR3 spans 13 residues. CDR3 coding DNA: TGCGCCAGCAGCCAAGAACCCACCGGGGAGCTGTTTTTT. Protein product: CASSQEPTGELFF.